This T cell receptor beta chain comes out of a study of technical replicates of blood from a few donors. The CDR3 covers 17 residues. Germline CDR1 and CDR2: SGDLS and YYNGEE. V was clipped by 3 bases and J by 2 bases, with 19 bases between them. The table came from immunoSEQ multiplex PCR; TCRdb's copy has only in-frame clones and leaves some out. This sample carries 90,000 to 100,000 clones, 90% to 96% of them seen once, and the ten largest clones take 0.36%. The clonotype comes from a human donor in good health. Sequenced sample: T cells isolated from PBMCs. The rearrangement joins TRBV9 to TRBJ2-3; D might be TRBD2 (8 bases). This chain's CDR3 is CASSAGGGQSHTDTQYF. CDR3 DNA sequence: TGTGCCAGCAGCGCCGGGGGGGGACAGTCACACACAGATACGCAGTATTTT.